The present T cell receptor beta chain was sequenced within a study of blood T cell repertoires in COVID-19. Study-level background: Some COVID-19 samples were acute and others convalescent; all came from the United States, Italy and Spain. From T cells, B-cell-depleted T cells, or PBMCs came the material, which was cDNA or gDNA.

Enrolment of Seattle patients took place during active infection, and they were followed longitudinally. Per the original data handling: Using reference gene primer amplification, nucleated cell counts were estimated. Generated by immunoSEQ multiplex PCR, the TCRdb table keeps only in-frame clones and is missing some. V and J calls plus clone size are reproduced from that table; the DNA served to infer D and trimming. The table has some 140,000 clones, roughly 84% seen once. V was shortened by 1 base and J by 2 bases, with 15 bases between the two germline ends. This CDR3 has 17 residues. Germline-derived CDR1 and CDR2 are SGHAT and FQNNGV.

V and J are TRBV11-2 and TRBJ1-3, with a possible D match to TRBD1 (6 bases). The receptor was isolated from a woman aged 60-70 years with COVID-19, enrolled during active disease. Source material: peripheral blood. CDR3 region: CASSLAPGGTPGNTIYF. The DNA for the CDR3 is TGTGCCAGCAGCTTAGCCCCGGGTGGGACACCTGGAAACACCATATATTTT. The whole variable domain, remainder taken from reference TRBV11-2 and TRBJ1-3, is EAGVAQSPRYKIIEKRQSVAFWCNPISGHATLYWYQQILGQGPKLLIQFQNNGVVDDSQLPKDRFSAERLKGVDSTLKIQPAKLEDSAVYLCASSLAPGGTPGNTIYFGEGSWLTVV.